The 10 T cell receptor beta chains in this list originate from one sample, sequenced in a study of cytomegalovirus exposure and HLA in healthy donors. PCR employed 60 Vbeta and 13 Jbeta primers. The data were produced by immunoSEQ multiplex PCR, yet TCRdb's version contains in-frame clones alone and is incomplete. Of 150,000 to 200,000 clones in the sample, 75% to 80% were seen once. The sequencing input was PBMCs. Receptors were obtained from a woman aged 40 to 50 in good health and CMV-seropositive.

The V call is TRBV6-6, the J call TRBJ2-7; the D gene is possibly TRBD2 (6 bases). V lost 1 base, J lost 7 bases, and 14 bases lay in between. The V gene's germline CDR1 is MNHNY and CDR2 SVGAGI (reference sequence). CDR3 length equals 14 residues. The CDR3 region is CASSYLTGGEEQYF. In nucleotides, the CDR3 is TGTGCCAGCAGTTACTTAACCGGGGGTGAAGAGCAGTACTTC.

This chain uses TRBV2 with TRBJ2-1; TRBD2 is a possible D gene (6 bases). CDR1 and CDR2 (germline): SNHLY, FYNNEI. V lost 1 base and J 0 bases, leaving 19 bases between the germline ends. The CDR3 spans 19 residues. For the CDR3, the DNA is TGTGCCAGCAGTGAAGGGGGAGGAGTGTCCTTTGACTCCTACAATGAGCAGTTCTTC. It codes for CASSEGGGVSFDSYNEQFF.

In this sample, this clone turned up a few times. As DNA, the CDR3 is TGTGCCAGCAGTTCCCAGACAGGGAACTATGGCTACACCTTC. Amino acids: CASSSQTGNYGYTF. This chain uses TRBV28 with TRBJ1-2; 7 positions match TRBD1. V was pared by 4 bases and J by 2 bases, with 4 bases of the junction left unmatched. CDR1 MDHEN and CDR2 SYDVKM come from the germline V gene. The CDR3 totals 14 residues.

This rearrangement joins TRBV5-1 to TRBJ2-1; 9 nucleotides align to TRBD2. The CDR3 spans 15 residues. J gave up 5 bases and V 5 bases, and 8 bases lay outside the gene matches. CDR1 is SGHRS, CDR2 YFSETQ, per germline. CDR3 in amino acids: CASSPPVAGDNEQFF. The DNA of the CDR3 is TGCGCCAGCAGTCCTCCCGTAGCGGGGGACAATGAGCAGTTCTTC. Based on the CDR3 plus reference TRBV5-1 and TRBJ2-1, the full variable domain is KAGVTQTPRYLIKTRGQQVTLSCSPISGHRSVSWYQQTPGQGLQFLFEYFSETQRNKGNFPGRFSGRQFSNSRSEMNVSTLELGDSALYLCASSPPVAGDNEQFFGPGTRLTVL.

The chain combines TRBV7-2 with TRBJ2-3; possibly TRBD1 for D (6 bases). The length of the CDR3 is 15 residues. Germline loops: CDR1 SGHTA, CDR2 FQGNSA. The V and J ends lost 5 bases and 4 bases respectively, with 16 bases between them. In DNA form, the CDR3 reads TGTGCCAGCAGCACCTTTGGGGGCGACGCAGATACGCAGTATTTT. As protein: CASSTFGGDADTQYF.

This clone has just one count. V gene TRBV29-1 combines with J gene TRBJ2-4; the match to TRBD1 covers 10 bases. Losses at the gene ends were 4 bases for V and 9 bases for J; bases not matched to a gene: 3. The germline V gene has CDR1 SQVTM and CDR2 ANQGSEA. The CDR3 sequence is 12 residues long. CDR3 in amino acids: CSVGQGAGIQYF. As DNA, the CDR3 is TGCAGCGTTGGACAGGGGGCTGGCATTCAGTACTTC.

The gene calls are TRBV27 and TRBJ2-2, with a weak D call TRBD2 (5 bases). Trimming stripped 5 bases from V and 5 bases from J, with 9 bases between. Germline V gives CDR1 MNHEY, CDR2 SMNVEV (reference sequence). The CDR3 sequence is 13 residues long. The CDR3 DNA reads TGTGCCAGCAGTCCTAGGGAGACCGGGGAGCTGTTTTTT. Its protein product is CASSPRETGELFF.

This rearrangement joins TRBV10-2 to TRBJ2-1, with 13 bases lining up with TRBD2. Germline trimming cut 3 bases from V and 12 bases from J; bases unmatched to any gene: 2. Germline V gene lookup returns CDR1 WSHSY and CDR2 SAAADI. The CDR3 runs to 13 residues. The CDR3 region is CASSDRTSGGQFF. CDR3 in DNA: TGCGCCAGCAGTGACAGGACTAGCGGGGGGCAGTTCTTC.

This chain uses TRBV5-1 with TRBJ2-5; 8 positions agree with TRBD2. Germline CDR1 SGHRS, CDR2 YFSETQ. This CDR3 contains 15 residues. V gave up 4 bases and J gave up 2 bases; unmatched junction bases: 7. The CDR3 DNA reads TGCGCCAGCAGCCCTTCGGGGGGGGGACAAGAGACCCAGTACTTC. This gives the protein CASSPSGGGQETQYF.

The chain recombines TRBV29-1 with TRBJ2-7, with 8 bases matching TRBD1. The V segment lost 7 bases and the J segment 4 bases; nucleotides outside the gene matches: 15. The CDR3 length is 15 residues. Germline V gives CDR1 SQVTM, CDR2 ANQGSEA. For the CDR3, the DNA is TGCAGCGCCTTCGTGTTAGACAGGGGATTATACGAGCAGTACTTC. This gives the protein CSAFVLDRGLYEQYF.